Detailed here is one T cell receptor (beta chain). What it binds is not known. This entry comes from a study of T cell clones after liver transplantation. Turning to the study itself: Tolerant meant at least one year fully off immunosuppression without liver enzymes above twice normal.

Findings of the study overall: In two subjects, few donor cells limited the measurable donor-reactive repertoire.

The protocol was immunoSEQ multiplex PCR, while the TCRdb copy is restricted to in-frame clones and leaves out a portion. The profile shows roughly 57,000 clones, about 70% of them singletons. Sorting of unstimulated PBMCs yielded separate CD3+CD4+ and CD3+CD8+ fractions. V was cut by 0 bases and J by 9 bases, with 19 bases left in between. This CDR3 spans 17 amino acids. Germline loops: CDR1 SGHRS, CDR2 YFSETQ. The TCR comes from a human donor who received a liver transplant. The chain uses TRBV5-1 and TRBJ1-6, with D possibly being TRBD1 (6 bases). This material consisted of CD4+ T cells from blood, taken before liver transplant. CDR3 nucleotide sequence: TGCGCCAGCAGCTTGGAACGCGGTACAGGGAATTTTTCACCCCTCCACTTT. It encodes CASSLERGTGNFSPLHF.